The 3 T cell receptor beta chains given below trace back to one sample, sequenced in a study of spatial heterogeneity in lung cancer. General study findings and limits: One measure, the expanded intratumoral alpha and beta TCR count, tracked tumor mutation counts.

TCRdb itself ran the 5' RACE reads through MiXCR, one entry per CDR3 protein. The repertoire holds about 100,000 distinct CDR3 sequences, 3.5% to 5% seen once, with around 20% in the top ten. The time point: sample taken at primary tumor resection. For these TCRs, the target antigens are not known. The specimen comprised lung tumor tissue, sampled at surgery. The receptor set was obtained from a male donor with early-stage non-small cell lung cancer.

Many counts were recorded for this clonotype. J is TRBJ2-1 and V is TRBV20-1; TRBD2 matches at 11 bases. The CDR3 extends over 11 amino acids. Germline CDR1 reads DFQATT; CDR2 reads SNEGSKA (reference sequence). This CDR3 reads CATSGSLRQFF. The DNA of the CDR3 is TGCGCTACTAGCGGGAGTTTGCGGCAGTTCTTC.

This clonotype was observed many times. This chain's CDR3 is CASSPPGQGYNSPLHF. CDR3 bases: TGTGCCAGCTCACCACCGGGACAGGGGTATAATTCACCCCTCCACTTT. The chain has TRBV18 and TRBJ1-6; 10 bases map to TRBD1. The CDR3 runs to 16 residues. The J segment lost 4 bases and the V segment lost 0 bases, leaving 0 bases of the junction unmatched. CDR1 is KGHSH and CDR2 is LQKENI in the germline V gene.

This clonotype was seen ten or more times. The chain employs TRBV5-1 and TRBJ1-2; unclear D gene. CDR1 SGHRS and CDR2 YFSETQ come from the germline V gene. This CDR3 spans 13 amino acids. The V end lost 7 bases, the J end lost 1 base, and 11 bases lay between the germline ends. The CDR3 region is CASAGSYNYGYTF. The CDR3 DNA follows: TGCGCCAGCGCCGGCAGCTATAACTATGGCTACACCTTC.